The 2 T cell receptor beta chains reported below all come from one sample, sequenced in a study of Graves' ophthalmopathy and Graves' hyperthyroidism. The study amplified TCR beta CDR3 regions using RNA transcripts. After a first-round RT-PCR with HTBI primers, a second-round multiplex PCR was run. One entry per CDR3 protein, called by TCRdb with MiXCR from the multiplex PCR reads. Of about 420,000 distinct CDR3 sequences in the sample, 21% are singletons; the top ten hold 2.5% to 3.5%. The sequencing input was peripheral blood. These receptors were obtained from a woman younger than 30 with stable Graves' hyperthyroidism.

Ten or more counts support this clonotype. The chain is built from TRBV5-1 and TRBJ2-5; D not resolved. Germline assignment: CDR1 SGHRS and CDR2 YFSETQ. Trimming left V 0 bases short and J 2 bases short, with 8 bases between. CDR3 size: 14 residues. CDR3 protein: CASSLVSSQETQYF. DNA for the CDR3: TGCGCCAGCAGCTTGGTCAGCAGTCAAGAGACCCAGTACTTC.

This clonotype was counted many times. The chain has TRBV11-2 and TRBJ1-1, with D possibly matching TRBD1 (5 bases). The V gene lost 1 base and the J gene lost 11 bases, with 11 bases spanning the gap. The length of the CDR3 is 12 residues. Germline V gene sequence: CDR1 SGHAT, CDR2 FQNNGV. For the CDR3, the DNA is TGTGCCAGCAGCTTAGCAATCGGGGCCGCTTTCTTT. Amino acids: CASSLAIGAAFF.